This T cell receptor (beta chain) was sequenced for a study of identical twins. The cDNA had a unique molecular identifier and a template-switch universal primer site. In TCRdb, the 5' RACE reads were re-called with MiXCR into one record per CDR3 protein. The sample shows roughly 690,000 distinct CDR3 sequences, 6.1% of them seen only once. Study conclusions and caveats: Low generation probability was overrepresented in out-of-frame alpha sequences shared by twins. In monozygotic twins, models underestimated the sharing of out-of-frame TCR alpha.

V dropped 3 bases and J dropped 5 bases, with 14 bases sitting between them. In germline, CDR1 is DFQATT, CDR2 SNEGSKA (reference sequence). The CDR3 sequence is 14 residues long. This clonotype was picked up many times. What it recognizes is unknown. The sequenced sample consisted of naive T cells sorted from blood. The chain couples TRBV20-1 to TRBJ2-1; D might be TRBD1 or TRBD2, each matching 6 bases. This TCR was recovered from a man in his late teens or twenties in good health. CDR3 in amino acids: CSARGGHADNEQFF. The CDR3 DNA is TGCAGTGCTAGGGGGGGACACGCCGACAATGAGCAGTTCTTC.